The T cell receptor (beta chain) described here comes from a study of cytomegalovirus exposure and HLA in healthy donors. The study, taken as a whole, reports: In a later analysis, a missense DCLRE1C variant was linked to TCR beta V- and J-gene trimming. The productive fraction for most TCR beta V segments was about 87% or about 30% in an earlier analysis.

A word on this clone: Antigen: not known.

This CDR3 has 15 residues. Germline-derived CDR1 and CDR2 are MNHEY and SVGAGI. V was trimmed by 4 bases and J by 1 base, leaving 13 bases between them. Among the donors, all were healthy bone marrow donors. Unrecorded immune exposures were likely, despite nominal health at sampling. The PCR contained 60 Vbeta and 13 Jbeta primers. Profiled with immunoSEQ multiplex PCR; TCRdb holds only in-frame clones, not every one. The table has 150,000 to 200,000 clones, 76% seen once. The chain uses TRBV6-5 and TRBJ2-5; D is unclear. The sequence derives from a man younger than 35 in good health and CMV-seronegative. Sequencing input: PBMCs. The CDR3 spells CASSLTRRFQETQYF. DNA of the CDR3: TGTGCCAGCAGTTTAACCCGCCGGTTCCAAGAGACCCAGTACTTC.